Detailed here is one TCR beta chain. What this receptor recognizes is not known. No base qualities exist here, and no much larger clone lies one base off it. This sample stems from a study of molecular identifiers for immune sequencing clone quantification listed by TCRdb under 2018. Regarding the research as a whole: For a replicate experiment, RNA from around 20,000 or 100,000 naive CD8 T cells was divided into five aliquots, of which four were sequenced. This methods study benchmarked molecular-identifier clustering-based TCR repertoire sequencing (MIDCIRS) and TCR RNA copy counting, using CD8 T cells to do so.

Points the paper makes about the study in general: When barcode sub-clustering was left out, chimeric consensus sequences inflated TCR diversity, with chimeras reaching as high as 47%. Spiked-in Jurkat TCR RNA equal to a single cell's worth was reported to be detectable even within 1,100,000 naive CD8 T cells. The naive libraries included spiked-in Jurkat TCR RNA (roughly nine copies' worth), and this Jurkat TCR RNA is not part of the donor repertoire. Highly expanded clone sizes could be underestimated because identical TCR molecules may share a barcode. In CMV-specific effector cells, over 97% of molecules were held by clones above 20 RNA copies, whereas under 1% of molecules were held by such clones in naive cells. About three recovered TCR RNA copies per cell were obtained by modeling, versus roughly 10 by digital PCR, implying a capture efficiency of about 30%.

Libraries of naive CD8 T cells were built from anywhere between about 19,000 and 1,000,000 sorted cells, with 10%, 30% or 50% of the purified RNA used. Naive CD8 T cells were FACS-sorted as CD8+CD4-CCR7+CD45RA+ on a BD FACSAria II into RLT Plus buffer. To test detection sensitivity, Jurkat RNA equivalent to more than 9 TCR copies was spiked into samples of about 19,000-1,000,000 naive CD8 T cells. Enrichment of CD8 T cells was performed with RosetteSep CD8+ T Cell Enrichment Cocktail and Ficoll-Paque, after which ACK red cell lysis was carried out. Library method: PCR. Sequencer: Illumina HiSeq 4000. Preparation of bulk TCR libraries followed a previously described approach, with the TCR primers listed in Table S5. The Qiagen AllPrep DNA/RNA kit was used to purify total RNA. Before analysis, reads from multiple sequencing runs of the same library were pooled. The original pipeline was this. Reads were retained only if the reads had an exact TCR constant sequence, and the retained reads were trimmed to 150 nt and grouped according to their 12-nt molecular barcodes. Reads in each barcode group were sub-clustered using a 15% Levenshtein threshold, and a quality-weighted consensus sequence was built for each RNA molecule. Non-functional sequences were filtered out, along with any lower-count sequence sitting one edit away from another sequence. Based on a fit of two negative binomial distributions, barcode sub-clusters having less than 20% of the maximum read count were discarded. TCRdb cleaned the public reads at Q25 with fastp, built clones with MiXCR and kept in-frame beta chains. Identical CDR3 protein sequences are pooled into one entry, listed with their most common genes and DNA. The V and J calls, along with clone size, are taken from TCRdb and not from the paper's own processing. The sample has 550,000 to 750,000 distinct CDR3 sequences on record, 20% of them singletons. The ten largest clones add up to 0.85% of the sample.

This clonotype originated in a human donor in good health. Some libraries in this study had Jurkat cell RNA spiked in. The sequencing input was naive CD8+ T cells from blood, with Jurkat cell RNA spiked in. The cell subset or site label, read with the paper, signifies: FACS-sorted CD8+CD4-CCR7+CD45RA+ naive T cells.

For the CDR3, the sequence is CASSKVGGSGNTIYF. The DNA reads TGCGCCAGCAGCAAAGTAGGGGGCTCTGGAAACACCATATATTTT. This receptor chain uses TRBV4-1 and TRBJ1-3; matching of 6 bases hints at TRBD1 as the D gene. Trimming at the junction amounts to 5 bases on V and 0 bases on J, and the germline ends lie 11 bases apart. From the germline V gene, CDR1 is MGHRA and CDR2 is YSYEKL. The CDR3, from cysteine to phenylalanine, totals 15 residues. Only CDR3 DNA is held: 45 bases, read in frame from base 1.